This paragraph reports one T cell receptor (beta chain). Its antigen is still unknown. Amplification used 60 Vbeta primers and 13 Jbeta primers. TCRdb's copy holds only in-frame clones and misses some; the assay was immunoSEQ multiplex PCR. This table has approximately 120,000 clones, 77% appearing once. This entry comes from a study of cytomegalovirus exposure and HLA in healthy donors. Broader study findings: The authors judged a highly shared variant cluster likely a sequencing artifact. Presence/absence analyses took donor sequencing depth as roughly uniform. Researchers reported that three CMV-associated chains were confirmed in vitro as CMV antigen-specific.

The V gene's germline CDR1 is SEHNR and CDR2 FQNEAQ (reference sequence). The V end was cut by 1 base, the J end by 2 bases, with 9 bases between. There are 15 residues in the CDR3. The sample taken for sequencing was PBMCs. V usage is TRBV7-9 and J usage is TRBJ2-4; perhaps TRBD1 as D (6 bases). The origin of this receptor is a man aged 35 to 55 in good health and CMV-seropositive. CDR3 nucleotides: TGTGCCAGCAGCTTAGTAGGACAGTCCAAAAACATTCAGTACTTC. This translates into CASSLVGQSKNIQYF.